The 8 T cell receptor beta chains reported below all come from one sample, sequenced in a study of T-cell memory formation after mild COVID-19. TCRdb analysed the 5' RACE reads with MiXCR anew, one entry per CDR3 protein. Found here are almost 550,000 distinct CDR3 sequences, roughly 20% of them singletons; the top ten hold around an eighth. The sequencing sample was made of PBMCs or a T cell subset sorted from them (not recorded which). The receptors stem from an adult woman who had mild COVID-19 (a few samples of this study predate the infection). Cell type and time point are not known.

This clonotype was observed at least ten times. CDR3 amino acids: CASSLALGGGVNTEAFF. CDR3 coding DNA: TGTGCCAGCAGTTTAGCGCTGGGGGGAGGGGTGAACACTGAAGCTTTCTTT. V is TRBV12-3 or TRBV12-4 and J is TRBJ1-1, with TRBD1 as a possible D gene (5 bases). The CDR3 has 17 residues. Trimming stripped 0 bases from V and 0 bases from J, with 14 bases between.

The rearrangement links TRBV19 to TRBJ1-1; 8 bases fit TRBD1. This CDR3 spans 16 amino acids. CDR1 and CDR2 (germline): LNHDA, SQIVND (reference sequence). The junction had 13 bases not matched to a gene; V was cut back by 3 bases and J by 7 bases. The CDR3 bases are TGTGCCAGTAGTATGTGGTCCGGGACAGGTTCCCATGAAGCTTTCTTT. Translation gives CASSMWSGTGSHEAFF.

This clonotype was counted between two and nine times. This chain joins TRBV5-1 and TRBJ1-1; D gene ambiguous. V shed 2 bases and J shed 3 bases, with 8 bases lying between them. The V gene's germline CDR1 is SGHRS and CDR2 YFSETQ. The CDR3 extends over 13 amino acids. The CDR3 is CASSFRRDTEAFF. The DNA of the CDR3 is TGCGCCAGCAGCTTTCGTAGAGACACTGAAGCTTTCTTT.

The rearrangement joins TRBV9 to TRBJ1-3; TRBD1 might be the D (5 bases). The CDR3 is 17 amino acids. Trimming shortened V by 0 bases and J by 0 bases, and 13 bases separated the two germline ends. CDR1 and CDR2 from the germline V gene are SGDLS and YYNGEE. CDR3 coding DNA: TGTGCCAGCAGCGTAGCTGGGCGGGGCAGCTCTGGAAACACCATATATTTT. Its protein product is CASSVAGRGSSGNTIYF.

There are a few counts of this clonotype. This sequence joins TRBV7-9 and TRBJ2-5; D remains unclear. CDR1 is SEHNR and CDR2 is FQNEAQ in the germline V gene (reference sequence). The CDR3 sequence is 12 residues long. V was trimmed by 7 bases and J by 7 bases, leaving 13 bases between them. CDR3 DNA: TGTGCCAGCACCCTAGGCTCCGGGACCCAGTACTTC. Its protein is CASTLGSGTQYF. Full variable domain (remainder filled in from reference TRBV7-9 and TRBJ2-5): DTGVSQNPRHKITKRGQNVTFRCDPISEHNRLYWYRQTLGQGPEFLTYFQNEAQLEKSRLLSDRFSAERPKGSFSTLEIQRTEQGDSAMYLCASTLGSGTQYFGPGTRLLVL.

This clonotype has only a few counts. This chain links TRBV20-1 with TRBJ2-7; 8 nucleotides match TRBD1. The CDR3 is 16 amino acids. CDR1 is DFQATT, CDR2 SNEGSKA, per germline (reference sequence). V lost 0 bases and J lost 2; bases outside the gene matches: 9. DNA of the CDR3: TGCAGTGCTAGAGATAAAAGAGGACAGGGACCCTACGAGCAGTACTTC. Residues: CSARDKRGQGPYEQYF.

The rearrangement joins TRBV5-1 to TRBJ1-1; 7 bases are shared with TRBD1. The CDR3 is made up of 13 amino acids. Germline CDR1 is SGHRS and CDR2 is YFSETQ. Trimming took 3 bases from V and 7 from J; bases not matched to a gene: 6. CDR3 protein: CASSYRQGGEAFF. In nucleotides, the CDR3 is TGCGCCAGCAGCTACCGACAGGGTGGTGAAGCTTTCTTT.

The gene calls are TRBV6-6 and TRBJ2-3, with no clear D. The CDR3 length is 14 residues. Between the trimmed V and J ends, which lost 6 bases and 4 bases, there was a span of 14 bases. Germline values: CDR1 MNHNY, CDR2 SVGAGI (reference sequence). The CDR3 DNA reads TGTGCCAGCAGCCAACGGCCAAGTCCAGATACGCAGTATTTT. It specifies CASSQRPSPDTQYF.